This is a list of T cell receptor beta chains from one sample in a study of OX40 agonist ivuxolimab in advanced cancers. The table came from immunoSEQ multiplex PCR; TCRdb's copy has only in-frame clones and leaves some out. This table holds some 34,000 clones, about 88% found once. The sequences come from CD4+ or CD8+ T cells sorted from blood, collected in a trial of the OX40 agonist ivuxolimab. Receptors were obtained from an adult with an advanced solid tumor such as melanoma, head and neck, liver or kidney cancer. Both conserved end residues are part of each CDR3. Each record gives: J gene, clone size, D gene, V gene, CDR3 DNA, CDR3 protein. A D gene is named only where the DNA matches it firmly. Where a row states a size, it is once, few, many or the class of an expanded clone; other rows omit it.

TRBJ1-2 - - TRBV29-1 TGCAGCGTTGAAGCTCAGCGGCCCTGGGATGGCTACACCTTC CSVEAQRPWDGYTF
TRBJ2-3 - TRBD1 TRBV2 TGTGCCAGCCCGGGACAGGGAGATGACACAGATACGCAGTATTTT CASPGQGDDTDTQYF
TRBJ2-3 - TRBD2 TRBV4-1 TGCGCCAGCAGCCAAGGGGGTAGCGGGAGGGCCGGGGATACGCAGTATTTT CASSQGGSGRAGDTQYF
TRBJ2-3 - - TRBV27 TGTGCCAGCAGTTTTAGTCAAGATACGCAGTATTTT CASSFSQDTQYF
TRBJ1-1 - - TRBV4-2 TGTGCCAGCAGCCAGGCACAGGGTAGGGGCACTGAAGCTTTCTTT CASSQAQGRGTEAFF
TRBJ2-5 - TRBD2 TRBV5-6 TGTGCCAGTATAAGCGGGGGCCACCAAGAGACCCAGTACTTC CASISGGHQETQYF
TRBJ2-3 - TRBD1 TRBV27 TGTGCCAGCAGTTCTCGACAGGGGGCGAAAGATACGCAGTATTTT CASSSRQGAKDTQYF
TRBJ1-2 few TRBD1 TRBV28 TGTGCCAGCAGTTTAGAGGGCCGGGACAGGGGGCTTAATGGCTACACCTTC CASSLEGRDRGLNGYTF
TRBJ1-1 - TRBD1 TRBV9 TGTGCCAGCAGCGACCCTCGGACAGGGGGAGGCCACACTGAAGCTTTCTTT CASSDPRTGGGHTEAFF
TRBJ2-7 once - TRBV11-3 TGTGCCAGCAGCTTGGGCCATACATACGAGCAGTACTTC CASSLGHTYEQYF
TRBJ1-1 - TRBD1 TRBV28 TGTGCCAGCAGTTTCGGGACAGTCACTGAAGCTTTCTTT CASSFGTVTEAFF
TRBJ2-1 - - TRBV19 TGTGCCAGTAGTATTGCGGGGACGTGGCGGTCCAGCTCCTACAATGAGCAGTTCTTC CASSIAGTWRSSSYNEQFF
TRBJ2-7 - TRBD1 TRBV10-2 TGCGCCAGCAGTGCCTCTCCGACAGGGTCATCCTACGAGCAGTACTTC CASSASPTGSSYEQYF
TRBJ2-1 - TRBD2 TRBV10-2 TGCGCCAGCAGTGACTCTAGCGGGAGTTCAAATGAGCAGTTCTTC CASSDSSGSSNEQFF